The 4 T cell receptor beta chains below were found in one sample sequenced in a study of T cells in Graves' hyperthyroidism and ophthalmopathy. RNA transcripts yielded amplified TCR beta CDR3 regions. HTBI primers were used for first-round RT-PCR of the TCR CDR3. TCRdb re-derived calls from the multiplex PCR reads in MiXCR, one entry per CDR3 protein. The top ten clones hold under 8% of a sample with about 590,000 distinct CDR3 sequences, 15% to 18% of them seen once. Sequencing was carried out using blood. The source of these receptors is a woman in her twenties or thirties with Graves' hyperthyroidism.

The CDR3 sequence: CASSQDRGGPYGYTF. CDR3 nucleotide sequence: TGCGCCAGCAGCCAAGATCGGGGAGGACCCTATGGCTACACCTTC. This chain joins TRBV4-1 and TRBJ1-2; D uncertain. There are 15 residues in the CDR3. The V and J ends lost 0 bases and 4 bases respectively, with 12 bases between them. Germline V gene lookup returns CDR1 MGHRA and CDR2 YSYEKL.

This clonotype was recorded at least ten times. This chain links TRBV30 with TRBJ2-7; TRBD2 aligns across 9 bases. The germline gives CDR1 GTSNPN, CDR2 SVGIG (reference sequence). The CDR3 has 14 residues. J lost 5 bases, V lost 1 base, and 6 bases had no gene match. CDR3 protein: CAWSGLAGGDEQYF. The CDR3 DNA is TGTGCCTGGAGTGGGTTGGCGGGAGGGGACGAGCAGTACTTC.

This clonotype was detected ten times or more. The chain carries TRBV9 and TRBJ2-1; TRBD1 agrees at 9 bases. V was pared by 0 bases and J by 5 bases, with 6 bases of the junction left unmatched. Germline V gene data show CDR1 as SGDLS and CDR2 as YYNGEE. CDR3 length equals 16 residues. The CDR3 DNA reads TGTGCCAGCAGCGTAGCCGGGACAGGGAAAAACAATGAGCAGTTCTTC. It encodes CASSVAGTGKNNEQFF.

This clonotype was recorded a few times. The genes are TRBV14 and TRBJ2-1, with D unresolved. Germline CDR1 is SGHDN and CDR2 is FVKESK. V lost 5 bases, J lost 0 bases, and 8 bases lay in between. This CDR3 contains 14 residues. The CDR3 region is CASSSRPSYNEQFF. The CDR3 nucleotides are TGTGCCAGCAGCAGTCGGCCCTCCTACAATGAGCAGTTCTTC.